Listed below are T cell receptor beta chains from one sample, sequenced in a study of T-cell reconstitution after alpha-beta-depleted transplantation in children. TCRdb re-called the PCR reads through MiXCR, storing one row per CDR3 protein. The sample has 120,000 or so distinct CDR3 sequences; around 10% are singletons. The material sequenced was PBMCs from the stem cell graft donor, taken from the stem cell graft. These receptors all come from a human donor who donated a stem cell graft to a child with acute lymphoblastic leukemia. CDR3s include the opening cysteine and the closing phenylalanine or tryptophan. The D gene is left open where the match is weak. A row's size may be missing; if present it is once, few, many or a size class.

D gene: TRBD2
J gene: TRBJ2-2
clone size: many
V gene: TRBV19
CDR3 DNA: TGTGCCAGTAGTACCCGACTAGCGGGAAACACCGGGGAGCTGTTTTTT
CDR3 protein: CASSTRLAGNTGELFF

D gene: -
J gene: TRBJ1-2
clone size: many
V gene: TRBV5-5
CDR3 DNA: TGTGCCAGCAGCTTTAGAACAGACACCTATGGCTACACCTTC
CDR3 protein: CASSFRTDTYGYTF

D gene: TRBD2
J gene: TRBJ2-1
clone size: once
V gene: TRBV19
CDR3 DNA: TGTGCCAGTAGTCCACTAGCGGACTACTCCTACAATGAGCAGTTCTTC
CDR3 protein: CASSPLADYSYNEQFF

D gene: -
J gene: TRBJ2-5
clone size: -
V gene: TRBV27
CDR3 DNA: TGTGCCAGCAGTTTATGGGGGATGACAAACCAAGAGACCCAGTACTTC
CDR3 protein: CASSLWGMTNQETQYF

D gene: -
J gene: TRBJ2-7
clone size: many
V gene: TRBV6-5
CDR3 DNA: TGTGCCAGCAGTTACTCGCCCAGCGGGTCCTACGAGCAGTACTTC
CDR3 protein: CASSYSPSGSYEQYF

D gene: -
J gene: TRBJ1-1
clone size: many
V gene: TRBV5-5
CDR3 DNA: TGTGCCAGCAGCCTCAATATCGTGTCTGAAGCTTTCTTT
CDR3 protein: CASSLNIVSEAFF

D gene: -
J gene: TRBJ2-3
clone size: few
V gene: TRBV18
CDR3 DNA: TGTGCCAGCTCACGAGATGAGGGGAGCACAGATACGCAGTATTTT
CDR3 protein: CASSRDEGSTDTQYF

D gene: -
J gene: TRBJ1-1
clone size: many
V gene: TRBV29-1
CDR3 DNA: TGCAGCGTTGTCCAGGAGTGGAACACTGAAGCTTTCTTT
CDR3 protein: CSVVQEWNTEAFF

D gene: TRBD1
J gene: TRBJ2-7
clone size: many
V gene: TRBV6-1
CDR3 DNA: TGTGCCAGCAGTCCCCTGATGAAGACAGGGGGTAATTGGCAGTACTTC
CDR3 protein: CASSPLMKTGGNWQYF

D gene: -
J gene: TRBJ2-3
clone size: many
V gene: TRBV5-1
CDR3 DNA: TGCGCCAGCAGACCCAAATATAGCACAGATACGCAGTATTTT
CDR3 protein: CASRPKYSTDTQYF

D gene: -
J gene: TRBJ2-7
clone size: once
V gene: TRBV11-2
CDR3 DNA: TGTGCCAGCAGCTTAGGGAGGGTGCACCGAAACTACGAGCAGTACTTC
CDR3 protein: CASSLGRVHRNYEQYF

D gene: -
J gene: TRBJ2-3
clone size: few
V gene: TRBV18
CDR3 DNA: TGTGCCAGCTCACCACGTGGGTTTGTCACAGATACGCAGTATTTT
CDR3 protein: CASSPRGFVTDTQYF

D gene: TRBD2
J gene: TRBJ2-1
clone size: many
V gene: TRBV5-6
CDR3 DNA: TGTGCCAGCAGCCGCGGACTAGCGTGGAACAATGAGCAGTTCTTC
CDR3 protein: CASSRGLAWNNEQFF

D gene: -
J gene: TRBJ1-1
clone size: many
V gene: TRBV12-3/TRBV12-4
CDR3 DNA: TGTGCCAGCAGTCCTTACAGGGACACTGAAGCTTTCTTT
CDR3 protein: CASSPYRDTEAFF

D gene: -
J gene: TRBJ2-7
clone size: many
V gene: TRBV7-2
CDR3 DNA: TGTGCCAGCAGCTCGTCTCCGGGACACCGATACGAGCAGTACTTC
CDR3 protein: CASSSSPGHRYEQYF

D gene: TRBD1
J gene: TRBJ2-1
clone size: many
V gene: TRBV9
CDR3 DNA: TGTGCCAGCAGCGTATCGTCCGGGACAGGGAGCTACAATGAGCAGTTCTTC
CDR3 protein: CASSVSSGTGSYNEQFF

D gene: -
J gene: TRBJ2-3
clone size: many
V gene: TRBV4-3
CDR3 DNA: TGCGCCAGCAGCCAAGAGTGGACTAAGCCAGATACGCAGTATTTT
CDR3 protein: CASSQEWTKPDTQYF

D gene: -
J gene: TRBJ1-6
clone size: many
V gene: TRBV7-9
CDR3 DNA: TGTGCCAGCAGCTTACAGGGCAGGGAGGATTCACCCCTCCACTTT
CDR3 protein: CASSLQGREDSPLHF

D gene: -
J gene: TRBJ1-5
clone size: many
V gene: TRBV5-1
CDR3 DNA: TGCGCCAGCAGCTTGGTGGGGATTCATAGCAATCAGCCCCAGCATTTT
CDR3 protein: CASSLVGIHSNQPQHF

D gene: -
J gene: TRBJ2-2
clone size: many
V gene: TRBV12-3/TRBV12-4
CDR3 DNA: TGTGCCAGCAGTTTGATACTAGGGAACACCGGGGAGCTGTTTTTT
CDR3 protein: CASSLILGNTGELFF

D gene: -
J gene: TRBJ1-1
clone size: many
V gene: TRBV5-1
CDR3 DNA: TGCGCCAGCAGCTTCAGTTGGATGGACACTGAAGCTTTCTTT
CDR3 protein: CASSFSWMDTEAFF

D gene: -
J gene: TRBJ2-1
clone size: many
V gene: TRBV14
CDR3 DNA: TGTGCCAGCAGCTTCCGAAAAAGTGGCTCCTACAATGAGCAGTTCTTC
CDR3 protein: CASSFRKSGSYNEQFF